A selection of T cell receptor beta chains follows, all from one sample in a study of T cell responses to AZD1222 COVID-19 vaccine. Assay used: immunoSEQ multiplex PCR; TCRdb lists only in-frame clones, some missing. In the table there are over 85,000 clones, approximately 81% of which are singletons. Source: peripheral blood, taken on day 0 of AZD1222 vaccination. The receptor source for this set is an adult in good health. Each CDR3 is given with its conserved first and last residue. A D gene is named only where the DNA matches it firmly. Only some rows state a clone size, as once, few, many or a class for expanded clones.

TRBV29-1,TRBJ2-4,TRBD2,-,TGCAGCGTTCTAGCGGGATTCGACATTCAGTACTTC,CSVLAGFDIQYF
TRBV18,TRBJ2-7,-,-,TGTGCCAGCTCACCAGACCAGGGTCAGGAGCAGTACTTC,CASSPDQGQEQYF
TRBV27,TRBJ1-1,-,-,TGTGCCAGCAGATGGGCTTCGAACACTGAAGCTTTCTTT,CASRWASNTEAFF
TRBV5-7,TRBJ1-5,-,-,TGTGCCAGCAGCTTATACCGGCTCGTGGCCCAGCATTTT,CASSLYRLVAQHF
TRBV12-3/TRBV12-4,TRBJ1-2,-,-,TGTGCCAGCAGCTTACATGGCTACACCTTC,CASSLHGYTF
TRBV9,TRBJ2-1,TRBD2,-,TGTGCCAGCAGCGTAGAAGGGACTAGAGGGGATGAGCAGTTCTTC,CASSVEGTRGDEQFF
TRBV28,TRBJ2-1,TRBD2,-,TGTGCCAGCAGGTCAAGCGGGGGGACCTACAATGAGCAGTTCTTC,CASRSSGGTYNEQFF
TRBV28,TRBJ1-6,-,once,TGTGCCAGCAGTTCGGCGGGACTCGACAATTCACCCCTCCACTTT,CASSSAGLDNSPLHF
TRBV18,TRBJ1-1,TRBD1,-,TGTGCCAGCTCCCCCCGACAGGGCACTGAAGCTTTCTTT,CASSPRQGTEAFF
TRBV6-1,TRBJ1-2,-,-,TGTGCCAGCAGTGAGGTCGCAGGCGCGTATGGCTACACCTTC,CASSEVAGAYGYTF
TRBV10-3,TRBJ1-1,-,-,TGTGCCATCAGGGGCCCGAACACTGAAGCTTTCTTT,CAIRGPNTEAFF
TRBV9,TRBJ1-6,-,-,TGTGCCAGCAGCCCGGGCGGCAATTCACCCCTCCACTTT,CASSPGGNSPLHF